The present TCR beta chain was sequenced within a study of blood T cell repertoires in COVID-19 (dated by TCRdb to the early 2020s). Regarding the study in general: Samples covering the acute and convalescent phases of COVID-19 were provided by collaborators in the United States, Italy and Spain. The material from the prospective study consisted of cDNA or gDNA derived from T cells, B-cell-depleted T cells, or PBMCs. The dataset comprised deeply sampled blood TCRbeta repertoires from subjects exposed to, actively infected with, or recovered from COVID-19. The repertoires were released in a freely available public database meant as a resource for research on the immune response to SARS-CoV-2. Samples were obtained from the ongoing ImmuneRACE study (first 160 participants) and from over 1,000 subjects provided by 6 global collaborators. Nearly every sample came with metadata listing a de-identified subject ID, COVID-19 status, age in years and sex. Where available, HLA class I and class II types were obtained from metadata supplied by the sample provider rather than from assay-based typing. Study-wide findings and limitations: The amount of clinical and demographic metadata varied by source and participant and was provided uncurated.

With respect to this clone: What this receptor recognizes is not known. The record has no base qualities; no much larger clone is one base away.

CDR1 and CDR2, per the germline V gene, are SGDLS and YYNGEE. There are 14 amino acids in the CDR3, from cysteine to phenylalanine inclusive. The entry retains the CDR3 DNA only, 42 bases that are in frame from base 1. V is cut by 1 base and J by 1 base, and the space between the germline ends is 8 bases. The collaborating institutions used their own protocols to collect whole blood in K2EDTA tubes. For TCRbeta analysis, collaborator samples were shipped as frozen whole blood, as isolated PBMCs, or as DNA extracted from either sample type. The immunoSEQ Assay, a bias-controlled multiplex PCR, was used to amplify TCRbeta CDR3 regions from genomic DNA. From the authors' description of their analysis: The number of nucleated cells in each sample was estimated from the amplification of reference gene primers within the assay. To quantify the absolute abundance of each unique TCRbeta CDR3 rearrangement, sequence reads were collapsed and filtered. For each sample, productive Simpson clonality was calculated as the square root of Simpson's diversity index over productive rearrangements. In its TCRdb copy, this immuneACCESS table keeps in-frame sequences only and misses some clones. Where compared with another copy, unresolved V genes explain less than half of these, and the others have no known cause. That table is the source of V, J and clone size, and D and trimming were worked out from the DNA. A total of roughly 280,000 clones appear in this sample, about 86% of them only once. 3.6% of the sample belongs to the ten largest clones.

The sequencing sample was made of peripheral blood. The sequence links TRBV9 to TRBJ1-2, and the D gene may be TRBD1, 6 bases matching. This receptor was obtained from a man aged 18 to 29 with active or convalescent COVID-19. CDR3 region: CASSVQGLNYGYTF. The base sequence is TGTGCCAGCAGCGTACAGGGGCTTAACTATGGCTACACCTTC. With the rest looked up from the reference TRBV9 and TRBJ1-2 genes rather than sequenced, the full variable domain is DSGVTQTPKHLITATGQRVTLRCSPRSGDLSVYWYQQSLDQGLQFLIQYYNGEERAKGNILERFSAQQFPDLHSELNLSSLELGDSALYFCASSVQGLNYGYTFGSGTRLTVV.